This TCR beta chain stems from a study of blood T cells in healthy people across ages. Study-level points and caveats: Per-million-T-cell TCR beta diversity fell roughly linearly with age. When set beside aged donors, long-lived donors presented more naive CD4+ cells and higher diversity.

Through a sample-barcoded 5' primer and a J-beta primer mix, a second PCR was run for about 6 to 12 cycles. Template switching added a 12-random-nucleotide identifier to every cDNA molecule. TCRdb passed the 5' RACE reads through MiXCR, listing each CDR3 protein once. The sample has under 1 million distinct CDR3 sequences, around 42% seen once. The V gene's germline CDR1 is SGHAT and CDR2 FQNNGV. The CDR3 runs 21 residues. The ends lost 1 base at V and 4 bases at J; junction bases unmatched: 22. Remarks on this clonotype: Its antigen is currently unknown.

Specimen: blood. The TCR was taken from a man aged 55 to 70 in good health. This chain uses TRBV11-2 with TRBJ1-1; the match to TRBD1 covers 9 bases. CDR3 protein: CASSLVPGQGWSPDFGTEAFF. In nucleotides, the CDR3 is TGTGCCAGCAGCTTAGTCCCGGGACAGGGTTGGAGCCCAGACTTTGGCACTGAAGCTTTCTTT. The full variable domain, with the rest looked up from reference TRBV11-2 and TRBJ1-1, is EAGVAQSPRYKIIEKRQSVAFWCNPISGHATLYWYQQILGQGPKLLIQFQNNGVVDDSQLPKDRFSAERLKGVDSTLKIQPAKLEDSAVYLCASSLVPGQGWSPDFGTEAFFGQGTRLTVV.